The sequence of this TCR beta chain was determined in a study of T cell changes during pregnancy in multiple sclerosis. Here immunoSEQ multiplex PCR was the method, and the copy in TCRdb shows in-frame clones only, minus some. The data show about 60,000 clones, approximately 96% seen once. Trimming removed 6 bases from V and 4 bases from J, with 12 bases in between. CDR3 length equals 13 residues. Germline values: CDR1 LNHDA, CDR2 SQIVND (reference sequence). The source was CD8+ T cells from peripheral blood mononuclear cells, collected after pregnancy. This chain uses TRBV19 with TRBJ2-5; D possibly corresponds to TRBD2 (5 bases). The TCR sequence derives from a female donor with multiple sclerosis, enrolled in a pregnancy study. CDR3 DNA sequence: TGTGCCAGTAGCGGGGAAGTAGGAGAGACCCAGTACTTC. Translated, it gives CASSGEVGETQYF. The variable domain in full, completed from reference TRBV19 and TRBJ2-5, reads DGGITQSPKYLFRKEGQNVTLSCEQNLNHDAMYWYRQDPGQGLRLIYYSQIVNDFQKGDIAEGYSVSREKKESFPLTVTSAQKNPTAFYLCASSGEVGETQYFGPGTRLLVL.